This T cell receptor (beta chain) is drawn from a study of blood T cell repertoires in COVID-19. Study summary: The cDNA or gDNA used as material had been derived from T cells, B-cell-depleted T cells, or PBMCs.

The CDR3 is made up of 18 amino acids. Trimming took 5 bases from V and 2 from J; bases not matched to a gene: 14. Looked up from germline, CDR1 is SGHTA and CDR2 is FQGNSA. Libraries were prepared by immunoSEQ multiplex PCR; TCRdb keeps only in-frame clonotypes and omits some of them. There are some 340,000 clones in the sample; 87% occur only once, and approximately 5.3% lies in the top ten. This TCR derives from a woman under 40 who had recovered from COVID-19. Sequencing was carried out using PBMCs or T cells enriched from blood (not recorded which). This chain connects TRBV7-2 to TRBJ2-5, with 10 bases matching TRBD2. The CDR3 sequence: CASSLNPGLAATQETQYF. CDR3 bases: TGTGCCAGCAGCCTCAACCCCGGACTAGCGGCAACACAAGAGACCCAGTACTTC.